These 8 T cell receptor beta chains originate from one sample sequenced in a study of metastatic and nonmetastatic thyroid tumors. All patients were untreated before thyroid surgery. TCRdb reassembled clones from the PCR reads with MiXCR. This sample carries around 61,000 clones, 25% to 35% of them seen once, and the ten largest clones take roughly 15%. The sample comprised blood. These receptors all stem from a female donor with papillary thyroid cancer or a benign thyroid nodule (not recorded which). Some clones in this sample may be carry-over from other donors' samples.

The chain is built from TRBV6-4 and TRBJ2-5; D remains unclear. CDR1 and CDR2 from the germline V gene are MRHNA and SNTAGT. The CDR3 extends over 13 amino acids. Trimming cost V 6 bases and J 3 bases, with 11 bases left between them. The CDR3 DNA reads TGTGCCAGCAGCGCCACGACGAAAGAGACCCAGTACTTC. Its protein is CASSATTKETQYF.

V usage is TRBV7-8 and J usage is TRBJ2-7, with 9 bases that match TRBD1. Germline CDR1 reads SGHVS; CDR2 reads FQNEAQ. This CDR3 region has 16 residues. J gave up 5 bases and V 1 base, and 9 bases lay outside the gene matches. In DNA form, the CDR3 reads TGTGCCAGCAGCTTAGTTTTCTGGGACAGGGTACACGAGCAGTACTTC. This translates into CASSLVFWDRVHEQYF.

This clone has a handful of counts. The chain is built from TRBV2 and TRBJ2-2, with D maybe TRBD2 (5 bases). V lost 6 bases, J lost 4 bases, and 9 bases lay in between. The germline CDR1 and CDR2 sequences are SNHLY and FYNNEI. The length of the CDR3 is 13 residues. CDR3 sequence reads: CASRGVVTGELFF. The CDR3 DNA reads as TGTGCCAGCAGGGGAGTGGTCACCGGGGAGCTGTTTTTT. Combining the CDR3 with reference TRBV2 and TRBJ2-2 gives the whole variable domain EPEVTQTPSHQVTQMGQEVILRCVPISNHLYFYWYRQILGQKVEFLVSFYNNEISEKSEIFDDQFSVERPDGSNFTLKIRSTKLEDSAMYFCASRGVVTGELFFGEGSRLTVL.

The chain combines TRBV12-3 or TRBV12-4 with TRBJ2-7; 9 nucleotides line up with TRBD1. The V and J ends lost 5 bases and 6 bases, in that order; junction bases with no gene match: 5. The CDR3 has 13 amino acids. The CDR3 nucleotides are TGTGCCAGCAGTAGGACAGGGGCAAGCGAGCAGTACTTC. Its translation: CASSRTGASEQYF.

This rearrangement joins TRBV28 to TRBJ2-1, with 9 bases that match TRBD1. This CDR3 has 14 amino acids. J was trimmed by 6 bases and V by 8 bases; bases with no gene match: 8. Germline loops: CDR1 MDHEN, CDR2 SYDVKM. The CDR3 loop reads CASLSTGGFNEQFF. In DNA form, the CDR3 reads TGTGCCAGCCTCTCCACAGGGGGCTTCAATGAGCAGTTCTTC.

This chain links TRBV6-5 with TRBJ1-1; D gene ambiguous. Germline V lookup: CDR1 MNHEY, CDR2 SVGAGI. The CDR3 sequence is 14 residues long. Trimming removed 0 bases from V and 6 bases from J, with 11 bases in between. CDR3 sequence: CASSYSGVMAEAFF. The CDR3 coding sequence is TGTGCCAGCAGTTACTCCGGGGTTATGGCTGAAGCTTTCTTT.

The chain has TRBV11-2 and TRBJ2-7; TRBD2 matches 11 bases. V trimming: 2 bases; J trimming: 2 bases; junction bases outside the gene matches: 2. Germline V gives CDR1 SGHAT, CDR2 FQNNGV. The CDR3 loop spans 15 amino acids. Here the CDR3 DNA reads TGTGCCAGCAGCTTACTAGCGGGAGGAACCTACGAGCAGTACTTC. Translated: CASSLLAGGTYEQYF. The variable domain in full, with the rest retrieved from reference TRBV11-2 and TRBJ2-7, is EAGVAQSPRYKIIEKRQSVAFWCNPISGHATLYWYQQILGQGPKLLIQFQNNGVVDDSQLPKDRFSAERLKGVDSTLKIQPAKLEDSAVYLCASSLLAGGTYEQYFGPGTRLTVT.

The V call is TRBV11-2, the J call TRBJ2-3; TRBD1 is a possible D gene (5 bases). CDR1 is SGHAT, CDR2 FQNNGV, per germline. Trimming took off 0 bases at V and 4 bases at J, with 8 bases between the two ends. The CDR3 has 14 residues. The CDR3 coding sequence is TGTGCCAGCAGCTTAGATCAGGGCGCAGATACGCAGTATTTT. It translates to CASSLDQGADTQYF.